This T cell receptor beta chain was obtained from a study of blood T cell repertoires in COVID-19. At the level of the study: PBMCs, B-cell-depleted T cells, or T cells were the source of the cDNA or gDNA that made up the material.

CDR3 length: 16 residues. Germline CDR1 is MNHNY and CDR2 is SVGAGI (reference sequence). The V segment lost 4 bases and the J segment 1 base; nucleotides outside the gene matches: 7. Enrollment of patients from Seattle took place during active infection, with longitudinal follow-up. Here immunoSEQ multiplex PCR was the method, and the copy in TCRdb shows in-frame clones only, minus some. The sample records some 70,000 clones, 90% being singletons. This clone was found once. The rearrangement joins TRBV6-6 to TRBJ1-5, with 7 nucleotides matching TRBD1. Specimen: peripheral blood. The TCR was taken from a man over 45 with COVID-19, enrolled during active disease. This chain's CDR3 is CASSFDGTASNQPQHF. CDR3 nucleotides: TGTGCCAGCAGTTTCGACGGGACAGCGAGCAATCAGCCCCAGCATTTT.